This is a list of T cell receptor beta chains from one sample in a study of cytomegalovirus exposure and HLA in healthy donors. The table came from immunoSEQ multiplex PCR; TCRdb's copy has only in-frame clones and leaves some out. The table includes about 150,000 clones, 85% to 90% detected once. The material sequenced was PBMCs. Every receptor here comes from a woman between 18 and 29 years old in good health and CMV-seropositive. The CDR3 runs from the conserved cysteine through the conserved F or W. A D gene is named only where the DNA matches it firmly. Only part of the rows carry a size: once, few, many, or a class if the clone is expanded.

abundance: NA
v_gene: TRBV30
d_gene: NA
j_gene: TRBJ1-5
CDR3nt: TGTGCCTGGAGTGTTGGGGGAGGGAGCAATCAGCCCCAGCATTTT
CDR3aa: CAWSVGGGSNQPQHF

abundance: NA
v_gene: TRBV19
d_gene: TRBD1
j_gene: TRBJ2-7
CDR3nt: TGTGCCAGTAGTAGTCAGACAGGGGGCCTCTCCTACGAGCAGTACTTC
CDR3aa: CASSSQTGGLSYEQYF

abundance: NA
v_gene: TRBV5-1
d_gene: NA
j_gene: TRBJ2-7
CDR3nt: TGCGCCAGCAGCTTGGGGGCACAAATCTACGAGCAGTACTTC
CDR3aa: CASSLGAQIYEQYF

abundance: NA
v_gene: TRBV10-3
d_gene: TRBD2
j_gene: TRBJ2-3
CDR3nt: TGTGCCATCACTAGCGGAGCTAGCACAGATACGCAGTATTTT
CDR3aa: CAITSGASTDTQYF

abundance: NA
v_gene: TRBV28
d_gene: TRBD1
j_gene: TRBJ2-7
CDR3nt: TGTGCCAGCAGTTTAGGGACAGTGTTTTACGAGCAGTACTTC
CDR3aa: CASSLGTVFYEQYF

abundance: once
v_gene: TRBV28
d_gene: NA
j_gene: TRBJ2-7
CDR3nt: TGTGCCAGCAGTCCCAGGAACGAGCAGTACTTC
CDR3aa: CASSPRNEQYF

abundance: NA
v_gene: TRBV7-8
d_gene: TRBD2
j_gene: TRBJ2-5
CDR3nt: TGTGCCAGCAGCCTCGGGGGAGGGAACCAAGAGACCCAGTACTTC
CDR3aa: CASSLGGGNQETQYF

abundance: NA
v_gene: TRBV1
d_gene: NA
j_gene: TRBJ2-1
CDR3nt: TGCACCAGCAGCCAAGATCAGGGTAGCGGGACTAGCAATGAGCAGTTCTTC
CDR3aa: CTSSQDQGSGTSNEQFF

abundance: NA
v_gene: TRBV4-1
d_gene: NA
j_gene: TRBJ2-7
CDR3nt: TGCGCCAGCAGCCAAGTCTCGACAGTAACCCCAAGCTCCTACGAGCAGTACTTC
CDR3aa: CASSQVSTVTPSSYEQYF

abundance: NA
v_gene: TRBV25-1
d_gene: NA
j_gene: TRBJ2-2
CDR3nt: TGTGCCAGCAGTGAAGATACTAGCCCGCGTTCCCGGGAGCTGTTTTTT
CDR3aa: CASSEDTSPRSRELFF

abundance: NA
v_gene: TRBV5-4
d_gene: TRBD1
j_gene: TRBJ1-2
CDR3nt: TGTGCCAGCAGCTTGGCCCCCCAAGGACAGGGGGATTTAGGCTACACCTTC
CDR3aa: CASSLAPQGQGDLGYTF

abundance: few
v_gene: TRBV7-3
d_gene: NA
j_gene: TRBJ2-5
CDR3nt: TGTGCCAGCAGCTTAATGAGTAAAGAGACCCAGTACTTC
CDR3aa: CASSLMSKETQYF

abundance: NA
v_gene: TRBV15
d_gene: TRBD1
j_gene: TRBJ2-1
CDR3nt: TGTGCCACCAGCAGAGGAGGGAACAGGGGTAATGAGCAGTTCTTC
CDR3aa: CATSRGGNRGNEQFF

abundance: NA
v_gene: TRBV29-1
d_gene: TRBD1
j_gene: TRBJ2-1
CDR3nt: TGCAGCGTTGACGGATGGAGTCCAGACAGGGGGGCCTACAATGAGCAGTTCTTC
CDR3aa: CSVDGWSPDRGAYNEQFF

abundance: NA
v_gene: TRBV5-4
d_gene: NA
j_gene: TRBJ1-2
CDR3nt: TGTGCCAGCAGCTTGAGCGGGGGCCTGAACTATGGCTACACCTTC
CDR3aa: CASSLSGGLNYGYTF

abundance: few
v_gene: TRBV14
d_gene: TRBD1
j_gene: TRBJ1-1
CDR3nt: TGTGCCAGCAGCCCCTGGACAGGGAACACTGAAGCTTTCTTT
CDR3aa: CASSPWTGNTEAFF

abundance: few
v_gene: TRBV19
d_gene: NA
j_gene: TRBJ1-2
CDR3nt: TGTGCCAGTAGTTTTGGCGCGGGTGGCTACACCTTC
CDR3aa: CASSFGAGGYTF

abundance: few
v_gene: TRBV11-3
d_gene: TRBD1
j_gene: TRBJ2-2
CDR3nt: TGTGCCAGCAGCTCGCGGACAGGGCTTACCGGGGAGCTGTTTTTT
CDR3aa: CASSSRTGLTGELFF

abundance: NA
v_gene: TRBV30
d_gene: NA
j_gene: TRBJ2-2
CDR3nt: TGTGCCTGGAGTGTACTCGGAGCAAGGACCGGGGAGCTGTTTTTT
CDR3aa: CAWSVLGARTGELFF

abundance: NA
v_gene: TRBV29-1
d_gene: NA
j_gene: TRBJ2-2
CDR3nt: TGCAGCGTTGCCCAGCGGACCACCGGGGAGCTGTTTTTT
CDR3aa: CSVAQRTTGELFF

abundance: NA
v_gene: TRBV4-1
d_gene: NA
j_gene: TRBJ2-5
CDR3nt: TGCGCCAGCAGCCGGCGGGGACAGAGCCAAGAGACCCAGTACTTC
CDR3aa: CASSRRGQSQETQYF

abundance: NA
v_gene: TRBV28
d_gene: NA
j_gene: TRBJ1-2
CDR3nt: TGTGCCAGCAGTTTGGGGGGACTGTCCTATGGCTACACCTTC
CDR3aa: CASSLGGLSYGYTF

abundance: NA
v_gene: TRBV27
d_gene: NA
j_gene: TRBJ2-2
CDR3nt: TGTGCCAGCAGTTCGTGGGACACCTTAGGGGAGCTGTTTTTT
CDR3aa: CASSSWDTLGELFF

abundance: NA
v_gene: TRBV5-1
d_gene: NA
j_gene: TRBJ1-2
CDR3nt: TGCGCCAGCAGCTTGGACGGACAGCCGTCAGCTAACTATGGCTACACCTTC
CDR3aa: CASSLDGQPSANYGYTF

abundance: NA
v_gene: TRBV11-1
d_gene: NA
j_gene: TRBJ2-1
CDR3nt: TGTGCCAGCAGCTTACAAAATAGCGGCTACAATGAGCAGTTCTTC
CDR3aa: CASSLQNSGYNEQFF

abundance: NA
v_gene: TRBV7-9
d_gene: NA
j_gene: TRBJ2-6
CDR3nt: TGTGCCAGCAGCTTAGTCCTCGGGGCCAACGTCCTGACTTTC
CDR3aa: CASSLVLGANVLTF

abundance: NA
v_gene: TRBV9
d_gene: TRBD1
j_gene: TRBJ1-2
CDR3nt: TGTGCCAGCAGCCCCAGCCAGGGGGCTATGGTGGTAAATGGCTACACCTTC
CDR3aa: CASSPSQGAMVVNGYTF

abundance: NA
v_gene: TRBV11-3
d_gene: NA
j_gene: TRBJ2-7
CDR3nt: TGTGCCAGCAGCCCAACAGGGTTTAGCGAGCAGTACTTC
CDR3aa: CASSPTGFSEQYF

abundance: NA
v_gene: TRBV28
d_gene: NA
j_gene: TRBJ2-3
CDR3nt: TGTGCCAGCAGTATAAGCACAGATACGCAGTATTTT
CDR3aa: CASSISTDTQYF

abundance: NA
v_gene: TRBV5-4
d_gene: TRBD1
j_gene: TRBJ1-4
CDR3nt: TGTGCCAGCAGCAACGCCGGGACAGGGGGTTATGAAAAACTGTTTTTT
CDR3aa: CASSNAGTGGYEKLFF

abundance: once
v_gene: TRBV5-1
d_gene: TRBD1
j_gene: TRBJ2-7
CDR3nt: TGCGCCAGCAGGGAACAGGGGGCGCTTGGCGAGCAGTACTTC
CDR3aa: CASREQGALGEQYF

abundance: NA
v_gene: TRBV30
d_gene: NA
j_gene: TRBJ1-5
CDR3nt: TGTGCCTGGAGTTTCAGGGTGAGCAATCAGCCCCAGCATTTT
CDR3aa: CAWSFRVSNQPQHF

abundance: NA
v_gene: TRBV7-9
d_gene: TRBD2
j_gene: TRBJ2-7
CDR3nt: TGTGCCAGCAGCTGGGCGGGAGCAGGCTACGAGCAGTACTTC
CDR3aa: CASSWAGAGYEQYF

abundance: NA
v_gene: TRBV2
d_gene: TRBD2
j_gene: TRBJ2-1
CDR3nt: TGTGCCAGCAGTGAAAAGGTCCGGGGCGGGGGTTATTACAATGAGCAGTTCTTC
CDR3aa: CASSEKVRGGGYYNEQFF

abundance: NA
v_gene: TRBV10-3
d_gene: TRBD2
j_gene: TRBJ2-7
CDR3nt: TGTGCCATCAGTGGACTAGCGGGGGGAAGCTCCTACGAGCAGTACTTC
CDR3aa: CAISGLAGGSSYEQYF

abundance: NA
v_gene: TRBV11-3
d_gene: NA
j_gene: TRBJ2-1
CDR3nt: TGTGCCAGCAGCGCGACAGATTACAATGAGCAGTTCTTC
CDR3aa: CASSATDYNEQFF

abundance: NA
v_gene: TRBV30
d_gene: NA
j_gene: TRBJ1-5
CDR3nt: TGTGCCTGGAGTGTTCTGACAGGAGAACAGCCCCAGCATTTT
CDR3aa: CAWSVLTGEQPQHF

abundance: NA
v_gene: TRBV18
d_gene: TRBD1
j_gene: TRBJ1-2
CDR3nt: TGTGCCAGCTCACCGAGGATGTGGGGACAGGGGCCAATTGGCTATGGCTACACCTTC
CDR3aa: CASSPRMWGQGPIGYGYTF

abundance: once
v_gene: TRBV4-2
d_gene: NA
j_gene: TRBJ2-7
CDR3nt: TGTGCCAGCAGCCCCAGCGAAGGCGTCTACGAGCAGTACTTC
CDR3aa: CASSPSEGVYEQYF

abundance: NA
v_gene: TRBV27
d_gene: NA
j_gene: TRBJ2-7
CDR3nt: TGTGCCAGCAGTTTAACCAGGGGTCCCCACGAGCAGTACTTC
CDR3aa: CASSLTRGPHEQYF

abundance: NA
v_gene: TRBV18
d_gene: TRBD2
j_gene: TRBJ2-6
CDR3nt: TGTGCCAGCTCACCACCCCTACATCCGGCTGGGAGGGGCGTCCTGACTTTC
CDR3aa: CASSPPLHPAGRGVLTF

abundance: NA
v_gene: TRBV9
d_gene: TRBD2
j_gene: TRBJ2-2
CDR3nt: TGTGCCAGCAGCGTCGGTGGCGGACTAGCGAACACCGGGGAGCTGTTTTTT
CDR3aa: CASSVGGGLANTGELFF

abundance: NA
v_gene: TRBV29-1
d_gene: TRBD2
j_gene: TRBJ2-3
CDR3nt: TGCAGCGTTGAAGGACTAGCGGGAGCACGCTCAGATACGCAGTATTTT
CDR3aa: CSVEGLAGARSDTQYF

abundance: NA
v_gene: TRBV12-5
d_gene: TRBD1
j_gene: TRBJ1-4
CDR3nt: TGTGCTAGTGGTTTGGGACAGGGAGGTGAAAAACTGTTTTTT
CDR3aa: CASGLGQGGEKLFF

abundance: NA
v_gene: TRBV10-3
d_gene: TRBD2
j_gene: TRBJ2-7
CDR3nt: TGTGCCACTCTTGACTCAGGACTAGCGGGAGGGTCGACGGACGAGCAGTACTTC
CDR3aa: CATLDSGLAGGSTDEQYF

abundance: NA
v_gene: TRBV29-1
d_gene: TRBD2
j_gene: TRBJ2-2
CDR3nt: TGCAGCGTTGACAAGCGGGGAGGGGAGCTGTTTTTT
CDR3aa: CSVDKRGGELFF

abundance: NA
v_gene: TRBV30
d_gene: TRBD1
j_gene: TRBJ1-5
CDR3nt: TGTGCCTGGAGTCGAGGACAGGTGATTGCTCGGCCCCAGCATTTT
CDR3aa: CAWSRGQVIARPQHF

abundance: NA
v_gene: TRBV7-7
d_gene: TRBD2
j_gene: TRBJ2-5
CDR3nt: TGTGCTAGCAGCTTAACTAGCGGGAGGGCGGAGACCCAGTACTTC
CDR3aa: CASSLTSGRAETQYF

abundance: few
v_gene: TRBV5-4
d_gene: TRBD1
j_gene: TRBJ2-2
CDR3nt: TGTGCCAGCAGCCTACCGGGACAGGGCTTCAGCGGGGAGCTGTTTTTT
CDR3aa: CASSLPGQGFSGELFF

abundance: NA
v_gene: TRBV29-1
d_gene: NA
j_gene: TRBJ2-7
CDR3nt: TGCAGCGTTGAATCAGGGTGGGAGCAGTACTTC
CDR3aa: CSVESGWEQYF

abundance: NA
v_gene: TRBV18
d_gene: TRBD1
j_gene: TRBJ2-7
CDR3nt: TGTGCCAGCTCACTAGGACAGGGCGGGCAGTACTTC
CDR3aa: CASSLGQGGQYF

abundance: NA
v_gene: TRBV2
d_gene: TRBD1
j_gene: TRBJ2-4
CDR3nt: TGTGCCAGCAGTGAACTGGACAGGGGGCCCAAAAACATTCAGTACTTC
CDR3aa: CASSELDRGPKNIQYF

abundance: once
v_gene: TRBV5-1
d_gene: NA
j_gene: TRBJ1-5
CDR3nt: TGCGCCAGCAGCTTGGAAGCGAGTAATAGCAATCAGCCCCAGCATTTT
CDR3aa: CASSLEASNSNQPQHF

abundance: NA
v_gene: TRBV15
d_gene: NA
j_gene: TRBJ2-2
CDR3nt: TGTGCCACCAGCAGAGATCTGGGGGCGACTAACACCGGGGAGCTGTTTTTT
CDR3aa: CATSRDLGATNTGELFF

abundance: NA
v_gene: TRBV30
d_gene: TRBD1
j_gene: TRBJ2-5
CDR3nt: TGTGCCTGGAATCACCGGGACAGGGATGGGGAGACCCAGTACTTC
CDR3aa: CAWNHRDRDGETQYF

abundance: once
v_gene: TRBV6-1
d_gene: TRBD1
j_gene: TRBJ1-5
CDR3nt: TGTGCCAGCAGTCTCAACCGACAGGGAAATCAGCCCCAGCATTTT
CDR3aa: CASSLNRQGNQPQHF

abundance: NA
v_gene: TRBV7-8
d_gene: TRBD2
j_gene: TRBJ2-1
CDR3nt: TGTGCCAGCAGTCGCTCGACCAGCGGGGGCAATGAGCAGTTCTTC
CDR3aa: CASSRSTSGGNEQFF

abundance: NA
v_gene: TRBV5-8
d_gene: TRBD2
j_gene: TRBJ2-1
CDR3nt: TGTGCCAGCAGCTTACTCATGCTAGCGGAAGGTGAGCAGTTCTTC
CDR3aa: CASSLLMLAEGEQFF

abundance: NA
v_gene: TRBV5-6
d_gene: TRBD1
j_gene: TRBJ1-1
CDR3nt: TGTGCCAGCAGCTTGAGGGGGACAGTGTTCACTGAAGCTTTCTTT
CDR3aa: CASSLRGTVFTEAFF

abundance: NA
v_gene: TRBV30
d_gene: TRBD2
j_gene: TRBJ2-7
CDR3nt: TGTGCCTGGGGACCCGGACTAGGCTACGAGCAGTACTTC
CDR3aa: CAWGPGLGYEQYF